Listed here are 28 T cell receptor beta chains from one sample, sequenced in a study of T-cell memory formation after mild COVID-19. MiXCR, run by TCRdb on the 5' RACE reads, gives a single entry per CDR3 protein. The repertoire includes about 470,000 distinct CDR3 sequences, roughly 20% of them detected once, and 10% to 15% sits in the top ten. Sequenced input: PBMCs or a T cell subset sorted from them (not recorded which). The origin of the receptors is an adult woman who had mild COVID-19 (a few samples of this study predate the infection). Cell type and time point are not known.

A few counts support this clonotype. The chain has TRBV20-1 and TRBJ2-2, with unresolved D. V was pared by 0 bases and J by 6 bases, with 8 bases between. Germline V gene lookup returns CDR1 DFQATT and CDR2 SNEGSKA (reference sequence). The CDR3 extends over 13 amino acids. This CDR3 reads CSARDRPAGELFF. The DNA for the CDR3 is TGCAGTGCTAGAGATAGACCAGCCGGGGAGCTGTTTTTT.

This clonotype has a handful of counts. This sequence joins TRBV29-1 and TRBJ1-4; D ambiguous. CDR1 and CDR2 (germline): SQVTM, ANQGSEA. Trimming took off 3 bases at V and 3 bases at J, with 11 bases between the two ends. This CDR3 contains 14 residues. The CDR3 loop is CSVDSGIANEKLFF. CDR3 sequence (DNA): TGCAGCGTTGATTCGGGAATCGCTAATGAAAAACTGTTTTTT.

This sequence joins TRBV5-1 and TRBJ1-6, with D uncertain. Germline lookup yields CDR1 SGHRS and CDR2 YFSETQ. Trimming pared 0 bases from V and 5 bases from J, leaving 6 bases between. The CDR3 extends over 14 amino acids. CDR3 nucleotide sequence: TGCGCCAGCAGCTTGGATGCCCATAATTCACCCCTCCACTTT. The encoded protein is CASSLDAHNSPLHF.

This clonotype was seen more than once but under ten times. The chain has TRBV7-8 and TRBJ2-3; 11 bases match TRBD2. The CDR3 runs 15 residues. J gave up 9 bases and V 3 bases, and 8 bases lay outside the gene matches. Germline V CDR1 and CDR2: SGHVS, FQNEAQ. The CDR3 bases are TGTGCCAGCAGCTTCCCTACTAGCGGGAGTGGCACGCAGTATTTT. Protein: CASSFPTSGSGTQYF.

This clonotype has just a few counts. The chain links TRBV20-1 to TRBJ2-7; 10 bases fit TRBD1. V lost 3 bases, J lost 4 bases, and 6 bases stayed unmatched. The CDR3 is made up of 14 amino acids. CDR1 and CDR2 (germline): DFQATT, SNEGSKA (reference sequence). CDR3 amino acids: CSARPGQGIYEQYF. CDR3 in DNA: TGCAGTGCTAGGCCGGGACAGGGGATTTACGAGCAGTACTTC.

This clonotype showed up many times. The CDR3 is CASSLLGLDTQYF. The CDR3 bases are TGTGCCAGCAGCTTACTAGGTTTAGATACGCAGTATTTT. This chain joins TRBV7-2 and TRBJ2-3; D not certain. This CDR3 contains 13 residues. CDR1 SGHTA and CDR2 FQGNSA come from the germline V gene. V lost 2 bases to trimming and J lost 5 bases, with 8 bases between them.

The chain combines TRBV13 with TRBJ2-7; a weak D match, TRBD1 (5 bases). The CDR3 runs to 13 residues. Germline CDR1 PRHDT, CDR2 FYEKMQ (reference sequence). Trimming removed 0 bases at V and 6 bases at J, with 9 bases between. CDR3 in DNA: TGTGCCAGCAGCTTAGGAGGGGCTGGCGAGCAGTACTTC. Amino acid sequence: CASSLGGAGEQYF.

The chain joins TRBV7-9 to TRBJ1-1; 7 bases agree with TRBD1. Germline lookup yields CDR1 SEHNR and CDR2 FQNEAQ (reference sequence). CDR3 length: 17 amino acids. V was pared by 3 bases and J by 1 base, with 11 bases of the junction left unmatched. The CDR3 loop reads CASSLMPGTERNTEAFF. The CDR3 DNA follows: TGTGCCAGCAGCTTGATGCCCGGGACAGAACGGAACACTGAAGCTTTCTTT.

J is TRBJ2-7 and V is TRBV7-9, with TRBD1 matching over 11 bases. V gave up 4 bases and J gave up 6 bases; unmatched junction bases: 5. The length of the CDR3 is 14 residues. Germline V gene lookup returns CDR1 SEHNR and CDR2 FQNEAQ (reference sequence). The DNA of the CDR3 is TGTGCCAGCAGCTGGACAGGGGGCGAGTCCGAGCAGTACTTC. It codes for CASSWTGGESEQYF.

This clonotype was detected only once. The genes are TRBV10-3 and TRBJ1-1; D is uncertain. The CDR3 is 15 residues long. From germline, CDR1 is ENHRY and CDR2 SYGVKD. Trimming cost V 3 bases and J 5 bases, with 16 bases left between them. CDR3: CAISDPGEGITEAFF. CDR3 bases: TGTGCCATCAGTGACCCGGGAGAAGGCATAACTGAAGCTTTCTTT.

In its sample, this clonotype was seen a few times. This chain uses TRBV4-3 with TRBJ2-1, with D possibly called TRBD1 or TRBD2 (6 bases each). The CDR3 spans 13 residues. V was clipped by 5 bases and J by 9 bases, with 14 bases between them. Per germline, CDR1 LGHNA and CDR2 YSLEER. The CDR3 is CASSSSGGPEQFF. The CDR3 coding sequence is TGCGCCAGCAGCTCATCCGGGGGCCCTGAGCAGTTCTTC.

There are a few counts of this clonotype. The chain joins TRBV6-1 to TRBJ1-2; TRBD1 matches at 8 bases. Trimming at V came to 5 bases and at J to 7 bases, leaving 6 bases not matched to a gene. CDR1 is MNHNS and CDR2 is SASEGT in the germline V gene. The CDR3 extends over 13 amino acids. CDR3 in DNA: TGTGCCAGCAGTAGAGGACAGGGTGGTGGCTACACCTTC. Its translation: CASSRGQGGGYTF.

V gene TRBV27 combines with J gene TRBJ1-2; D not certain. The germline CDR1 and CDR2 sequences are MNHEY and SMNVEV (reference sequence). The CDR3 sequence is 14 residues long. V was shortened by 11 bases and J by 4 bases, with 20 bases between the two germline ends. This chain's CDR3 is CAPRTARLPYGYTF. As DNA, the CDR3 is TGTGCCCCCAGAACAGCCAGACTGCCCTATGGCTACACCTTC.

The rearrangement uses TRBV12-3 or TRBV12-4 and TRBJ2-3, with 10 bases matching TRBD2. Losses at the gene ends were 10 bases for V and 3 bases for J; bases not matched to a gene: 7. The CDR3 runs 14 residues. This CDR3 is CATKLAGLTDTQYF. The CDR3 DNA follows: TGTGCCACAAAACTAGCGGGACTTACAGATACGCAGTATTTT.

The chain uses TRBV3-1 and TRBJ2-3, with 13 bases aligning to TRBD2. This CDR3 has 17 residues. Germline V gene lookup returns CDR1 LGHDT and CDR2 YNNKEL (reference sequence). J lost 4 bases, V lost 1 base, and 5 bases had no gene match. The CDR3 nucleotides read TGTGCCAGCAGCCAAGGCCGACTAGCGGGAGGTTCAGATACGCAGTATTTT. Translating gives CASSQGRLAGGSDTQYF.

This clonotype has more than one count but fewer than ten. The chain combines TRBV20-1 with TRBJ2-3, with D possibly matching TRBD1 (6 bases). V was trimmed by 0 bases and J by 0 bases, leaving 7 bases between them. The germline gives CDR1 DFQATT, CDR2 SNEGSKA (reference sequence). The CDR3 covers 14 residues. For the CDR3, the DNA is TGCAGTGCTAGAGATACAGGGAGCACAGATACGCAGTATTTT. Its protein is CSARDTGSTDTQYF.

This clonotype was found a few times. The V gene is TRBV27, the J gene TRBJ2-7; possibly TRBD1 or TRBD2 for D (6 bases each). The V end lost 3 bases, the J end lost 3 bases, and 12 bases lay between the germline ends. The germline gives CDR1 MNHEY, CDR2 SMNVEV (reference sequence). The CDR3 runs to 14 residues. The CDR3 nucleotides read TGTGCCAGCAGTTTTGGGGGGCAGGTCTACGAGCAGTACTTC. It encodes CASSFGGQVYEQYF.

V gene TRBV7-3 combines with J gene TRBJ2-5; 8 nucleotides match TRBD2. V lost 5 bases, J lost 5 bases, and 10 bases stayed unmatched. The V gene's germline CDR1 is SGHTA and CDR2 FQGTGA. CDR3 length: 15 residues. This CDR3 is CASSPRGAGGETQYF. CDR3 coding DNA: TGTGCCAGCAGCCCGCGGGGGGCCGGGGGGGAGACCCAGTACTTC.

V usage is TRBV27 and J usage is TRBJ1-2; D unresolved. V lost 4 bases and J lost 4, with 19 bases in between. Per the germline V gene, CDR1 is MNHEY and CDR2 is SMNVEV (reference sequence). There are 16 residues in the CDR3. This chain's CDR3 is CASSSADVEGSYGYTF. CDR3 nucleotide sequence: TGTGCCAGCAGTTCCGCTGACGTTGAGGGCTCCTATGGCTACACCTTC.

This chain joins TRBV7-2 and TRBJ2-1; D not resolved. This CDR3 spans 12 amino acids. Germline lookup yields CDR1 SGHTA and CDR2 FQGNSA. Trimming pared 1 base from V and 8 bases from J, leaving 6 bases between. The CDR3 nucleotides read TGTGCCAGCAGCTTAGTGTGGGATGAGCAGTTCTTC. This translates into CASSLVWDEQFF.

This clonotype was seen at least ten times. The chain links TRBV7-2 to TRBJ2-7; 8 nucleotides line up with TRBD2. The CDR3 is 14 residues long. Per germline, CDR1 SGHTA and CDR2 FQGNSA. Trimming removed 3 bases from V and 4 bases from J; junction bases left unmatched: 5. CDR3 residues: CASSFGLASYEQYF. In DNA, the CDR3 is TGTGCCAGCAGCTTTGGACTAGCCTCGTACGAGCAGTACTTC.

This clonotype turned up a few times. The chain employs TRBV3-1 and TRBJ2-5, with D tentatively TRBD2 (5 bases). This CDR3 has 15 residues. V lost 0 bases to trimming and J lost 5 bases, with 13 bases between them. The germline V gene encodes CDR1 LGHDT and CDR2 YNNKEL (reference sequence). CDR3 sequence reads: CASSQDRLLEETQYF. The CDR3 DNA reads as TGTGCCAGCAGCCAAGACAGACTACTTGAGGAGACCCAGTACTTC.

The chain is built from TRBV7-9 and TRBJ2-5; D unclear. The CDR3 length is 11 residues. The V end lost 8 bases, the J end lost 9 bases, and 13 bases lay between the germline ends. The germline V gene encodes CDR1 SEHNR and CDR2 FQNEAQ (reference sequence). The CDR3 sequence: CASAGHVAQYF. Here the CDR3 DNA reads TGTGCCAGCGCAGGTCACGTTGCCCAGTACTTC.

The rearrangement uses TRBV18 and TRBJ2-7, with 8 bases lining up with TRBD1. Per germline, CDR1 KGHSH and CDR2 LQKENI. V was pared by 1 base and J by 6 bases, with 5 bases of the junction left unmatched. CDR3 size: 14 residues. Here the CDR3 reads CASSPQGQGSEQYF. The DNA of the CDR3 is TGTGCCAGCTCACCACAAGGACAGGGCTCCGAGCAGTACTTC.

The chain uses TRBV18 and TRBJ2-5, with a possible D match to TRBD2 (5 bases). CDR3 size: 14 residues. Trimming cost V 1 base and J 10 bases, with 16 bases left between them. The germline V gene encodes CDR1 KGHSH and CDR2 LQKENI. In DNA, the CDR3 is TGTGCCAGCTCACCACAGGGCTACGATCGGGGCCAGTACTTC. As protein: CASSPQGYDRGQYF. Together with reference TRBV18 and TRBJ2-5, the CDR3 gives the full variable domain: NAGVMQNPRHLVRRRGQEARLRCSPMKGHSHVYWYRQLPEEGLKFMVYLQKENIIDESGMPKERFSAEFPKEGPSILRIQQVVRGDSAAYFCASSPQGYDRGQYFGPGTRLLVL.

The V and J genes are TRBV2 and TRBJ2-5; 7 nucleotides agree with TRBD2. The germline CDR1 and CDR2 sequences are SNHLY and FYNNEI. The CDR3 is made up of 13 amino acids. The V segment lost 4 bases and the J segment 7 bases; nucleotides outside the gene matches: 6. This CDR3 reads CASSGEGLRTQYF. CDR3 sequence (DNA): TGTGCCAGCAGTGGGGAGGGACTCAGGACCCAGTACTTC.

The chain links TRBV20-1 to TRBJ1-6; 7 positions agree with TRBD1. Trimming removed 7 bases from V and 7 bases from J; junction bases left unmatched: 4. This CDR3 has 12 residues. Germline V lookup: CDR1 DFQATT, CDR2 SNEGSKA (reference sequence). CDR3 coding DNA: TGCAGTGGCAGACAGGGCAATTCACCCCTCCACTTT. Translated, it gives CSGRQGNSPLHF.

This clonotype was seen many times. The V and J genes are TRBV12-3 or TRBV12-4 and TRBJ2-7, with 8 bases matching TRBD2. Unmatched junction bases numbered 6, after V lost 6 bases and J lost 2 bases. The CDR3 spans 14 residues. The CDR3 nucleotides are TGTGCCAGCAGCGTACGGGAGGGCGCCTACGAGCAGTACTTC. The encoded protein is CASSVREGAYEQYF.